This is a list of T cell receptor beta chains from one sample in a study of T cells in Graves' hyperthyroidism and ophthalmopathy. TCRdb re-called the multiplex PCR reads through MiXCR, storing one row per CDR3 protein. The sample has 500,000 to 600,000 distinct CDR3 sequences, about a sixth seen once. The specimen sequenced was blood. These receptors came from a woman aged 18-35 years with Graves' hyperthyroidism. Both conserved end residues are part of each CDR3. D genes are given only for firm matches. Only part of the rows carry a size: once, few, many, or a class if the clone is expanded.

v_gene	abundance	d_gene	CDR3aa
TRBV11-3	NA	NA	CASSSNREGADTQYF
TRBV12-3/TRBV12-4	many	NA	CASTDVGEKLFF
TRBV11-2	few	TRBD1	CASSPGQGGEAFF
TRBV6-2/TRBV6-3	many	TRBD1	CASSQMDRAYGYTF
TRBV12-3/TRBV12-4	many	NA	CASSSGPLIETQYF
TRBV11-2	many	TRBD2	CASTSWTSGSYNEQFF
TRBV24-1	few	NA	CATSDSLNSQDSTDTQYF
TRBV18	many	NA	CASSPAWSGTHNEQFF
TRBV4-1	NA	NA	CASSQEDWGANNEQFF
TRBV20-1	many	TRBD2	CSAKEGGRAYNEQFF
TRBV7-2	NA	TRBD2	CASSLTGLAVYNEQVF
TRBV2	few	TRBD2	CASRVPSGTAYNEQFF
TRBV11-2	NA	TRBD2	CASSVPGLAGDPYNEQFF
TRBV28	many	NA	CASSNPGTYNQPQHF
TRBV29-1	many	NA	CSVQTGIGQPQHF
TRBV27	NA	NA	CASSRLGGMDEQYF
TRBV20-1	once	NA	CSATPGLNNEQFF
TRBV29-1	many	TRBD2	CSVEEGLAGVNEQFF
TRBV6-1	many	NA	CASSAKQDLAKNIQYF
TRBV7-9	NA	TRBD2	CASSFSAGVPGELFF
TRBV20-1	many	TRBD2	CSASGLADYYEQYF
TRBV5-1	many	NA	CASSLVEANTGELFF
TRBV24-1	many	NA	CATSDRDQPQHF
TRBV20-1	many	NA	CSDSTAVTEAFF
TRBV7-9	few	NA	CASSKAGAAGNTIYF
TRBV10-3	many	NA	CAISEVPREGGETQYF
TRBV6-2/TRBV6-3	many	TRBD2	CASSYSSGVEANEQFF
TRBV20-1	many	NA	CSARDYERDTEAFF
TRBV27	once	NA	CASSLPETPSSGNTIYF
TRBV9	NA	NA	CASSAETARTDTQYF
TRBV5-5	NA	NA	CASSLGHRVANEKLFF
TRBV7-9	many	NA	CASSAGGGTEAFF
TRBV6-1	many	NA	CASRPLAGTADTQYF
TRBV5-1	many	TRBD2	CASSPATSGYNEQFF
TRBV2	NA	NA	CASSESGLARADTQYF
TRBV20-1	few	NA	CSAGGGSFHFSYEQYF
TRBV6-1	many	TRBD1	CASSPGQGGNQPQHF
TRBV28	many	NA	CASSFREQYF
TRBV7-9	few	TRBD1	CASSLASGTGVHEQYF
TRBV5-1	many	TRBD2	CASSLGLAGVYNEQFF
TRBV7-2	many	NA	CASSSGPYNSPLHF
TRBV20-1	few	TRBD2	CSAREGVRGGPPDTQYF
TRBV4-3	NA	TRBD1	CASSQGDRGQDEQYF
TRBV12-3/TRBV12-4	NA	NA	CASSLAQSYERYF
TRBV7-6	NA	TRBD2	CASSLGTSGPPGDEQFF
TRBV7-2	few	TRBD1	CASSPLTGGGEKLFF
TRBV6-5	NA	NA	CASSSVAGQGMNTEAFF
TRBV12-3/TRBV12-4	NA	NA	CASSSGGNNSPLHF
TRBV12-3/TRBV12-4	few	TRBD2	CASSLRLAGVGTQYF
TRBV3-1	NA	TRBD2	CTSSQDFAVVVAGRRETQYF